This is a list of T cell receptor beta chains from one sample in a study of CD8+ T cells in alopecia areata. Using immunoSEQ multiplex PCR, the repertoire was profiled, and TCRdb retains in-frame clones only, with some absent. Found here are a few hundred thousand clones, approximately 53% of them singletons; the top ten hold nearly 5%. Sequencing was performed on CD8+ T cells sorted from blood. The receptor source for this set is a human donor in good health. The CDR3 runs from the conserved cysteine through the conserved F or W. D genes are given only for firm matches. Expanded clones get a size class; other rows say once, few or many, or leave the size out.

CDR3 DNA	CDR3 protein	D gene	clone size	V gene	J gene
TGTGCCACCACCCCGGGACAGGGGGCCGGAGAGACCCAGTACTTC	CATTPGQGAGETQYF	TRBD1	.	TRBV15	TRBJ2-5
TGTGCCTGGAGAGATGCCTATGGCTACACCTTC	CAWRDAYGYTF	.	.	TRBV30	TRBJ1-2
TGTGCCAGCAGCCCTAACCCGGGGCTCGGTAATTCACCCCTCCACTTT	CASSPNPGLGNSPLHF	.	few	TRBV5-4	TRBJ1-6
TGCGCCAGCAGCTTGCGGAATGAGCAGTTCTTC	CASSLRNEQFF	.	.	TRBV5-1	TRBJ2-1
TGTGCCAGCAGTTTGACTAGCGGGGGGCCCCAAGAGACCCAGTACTTC	CASSLTSGGPQETQYF	TRBD2	few	TRBV28	TRBJ2-5
TGTGCCACCGCCGGGACTAGCGGGGAGAAGAACCAAGAGACCCAGTACTTC	CATAGTSGEKNQETQYF	TRBD2	once	TRBV7-9	TRBJ2-5
TGTGCCAGCAGTTTATTAGGGCCAGGGGGAGATAGCAATCAGCCCCAGCATTTT	CASSLLGPGGDSNQPQHF	TRBD1	few	TRBV27	TRBJ1-5
TGCGCCAGCAGCTCAGGGGGCACTGAAGCTTTCTTT	CASSSGGTEAFF	TRBD1	.	TRBV4-1	TRBJ1-1
TGTGCCAGCAGCGCGACAGGGACTCAAGCGGAGACCCAGTACTTC	CASSATGTQAETQYF	.	.	TRBV9	TRBJ2-5
TGTGCCAGCAGCTCCCGACGCGACCCTATCTACGAGCAGTACTTC	CASSSRRDPIYEQYF	.	.	TRBV5-6	TRBJ2-7
TGCGCCAGCAGCCAAGAAGGTTTGACTGGCTCCCTCACAGATACGCAGTATTTT	CASSQEGLTGSLTDTQYF	.	.	TRBV4-1	TRBJ2-3
TGTGCCAGCAGCTGCGACTGCTTAGGAGAGACCCAGTACTTC	CASSCDCLGETQYF	.	.	TRBV5-4	TRBJ2-5
TGTGCCATCGGGGAGTGGACAGGGAGAAACACCGGGGAGCTGTTTTTT	CAIGEWTGRNTGELFF	TRBD1	few	TRBV28	TRBJ2-2
TGCAGCGTGACAGAAAACATTCAGTACTTC	CSVTENIQYF	.	few	TRBV29-1	TRBJ2-4
TGTGCCAGCAGCCCTGAAGGGCAGTTCTTC	CASSPEGQFF	.	few	TRBV7-9	TRBJ2-1
TGTGCCAGCAGTGACGTGGCGGGGAGTGGTGGATGGGAGACCCAGTACTTC	CASSDVAGSGGWETQYF	.	.	TRBV2	TRBJ2-5
TGTGCCAGCAGCCAGGATAGCAATCAGCCCCAGCATTTT	CASSQDSNQPQHF	.	.	TRBV14	TRBJ1-5
TGTGCCAGCAATGGGACACCTCGGGAGCAGTTCTTC	CASNGTPREQFF	.	.	TRBV27	TRBJ2-1
TGCGCCAGCAGCTCGGGCCCCTTACAGGGCTTCTTCCAAGAGACCCAGTACTTC	CASSSGPLQGFFQETQYF	.	.	TRBV5-1	TRBJ2-5
TGTGCCAGCAGCCGGCCGGACGGACAAGAGACCCAGTACTTC	CASSRPDGQETQYF	.	.	TRBV7-9	TRBJ2-5
TGTGCCAGCACCTCGGGGAGGGTCTACAATGAGCAGTTCTTC	CASTSGRVYNEQFF	TRBD2	.	TRBV2	TRBJ2-1
TGCGCCAGCAGCTTGATCCGGGGGAACTACAATGAGCAGTTCTTC	CASSLIRGNYNEQFF	.	.	TRBV5-1	TRBJ2-1
TGCGCCAGCAGCCGGGGACAGGGGATCGAAGAGCAGTACTTC	CASSRGQGIEEQYF	TRBD1	.	TRBV4-1	TRBJ2-7
TGCGCCAGCAGCCATCCCGGGACTAGCGGGGGGGCGGCGGGCACAGATACGCAGTATTTT	CASSHPGTSGGAAGTDTQYF	TRBD2	once	TRBV4-1	TRBJ2-3
TGTGCCAGCAGCCTAAGCCCCGGCCTAGCGGGGGTTGAGCAGTTCTTC	CASSLSPGLAGVEQFF	TRBD2	.	TRBV7-9	TRBJ2-1
TGCAGCGTTGATGGAGGACAGGGGGATTCTGGGGCCAACGTCCTGACTTTC	CSVDGGQGDSGANVLTF	TRBD1	.	TRBV29-1	TRBJ2-6
TGCGCCAGCAAAAATGGGTGGGAGCTCTTTAGCAATCAGCCCCAGCATTTT	CASKNGWELFSNQPQHF	.	.	TRBV23-1	TRBJ1-5
TGCGCCAGCAGCCAAGGCGTTCTTAATGGTGAAGCTTTCTTT	CASSQGVLNGEAFF	.	.	TRBV4-1	TRBJ1-1
TGCAGCGTCGCCCCCACGACTGAAGCTTTCTTT	CSVAPTTEAFF	.	once	TRBV29-1	TRBJ1-1
TGTGCCAGCGTGGGACAGGGGGCAGGGGAGACCCAGTACTTC	CASVGQGAGETQYF	TRBD1	few	TRBV2	TRBJ2-5
TGCAGCGGGGGAGGGTCTGGGGATACGCAGTATTTT	CSGGGSGDTQYF	TRBD2	.	TRBV29-1	TRBJ2-3
TGTGCCAGCAGCTTAAAGGGAGGCACAGATACGCAGTATTTT	CASSLKGGTDTQYF	.	.	TRBV7-9	TRBJ2-3
TGTGCCTGGAGTGTACTAGGGGTGGGGTATGATGTCCTGACTTTC	CAWSVLGVGYDVLTF	.	.	TRBV30	TRBJ2-6
TGTGCCAGCAGTGCAGGGTCGGATGGCTACACCTTC	CASSAGSDGYTF	.	.	TRBV2	TRBJ1-2
TGTGCCAGCAGCCCTTTCCCTAACTACGAGCAGTACTTC	CASSPFPNYEQYF	.	.	TRBV5-4	TRBJ2-7
TGTGCCAGCAGTGCGTCGGGGAAGGAGACCCAGTACTTC	CASSASGKETQYF	.	.	TRBV6-1	TRBJ2-5
TGTGCCAGCAGGGACAGGGTTGAGGATACGCAGTATTTT	CASRDRVEDTQYF	TRBD1	.	TRBV9	TRBJ2-3
TGCGCCAGCAGCTTAGGGCAGGGGTCCTCCTACGAGCAGTACTTC	CASSLGQGSSYEQYF	.	.	TRBV5-1	TRBJ2-7
TGTGCCAGCAGCTTAGCTGGCGGGGGGACCACAGATACGCAGTATTTT	CASSLAGGGTTDTQYF	TRBD2	.	TRBV7-6	TRBJ2-3
TGTGCCAGCATCGGACAAGGGAACACTGAAGCTTTCTTT	CASIGQGNTEAFF	.	many	TRBV6-5	TRBJ1-1
TGCGCCAGCAGCCAAGAGGTACGCACCGGGGAGCTGTTTTTT	CASSQEVRTGELFF	.	.	TRBV4-1	TRBJ2-2
TGTGCCAGCAGTTCCCTGCTAGCGTTCCAAGAGACCCAGTACTTC	CASSSLLAFQETQYF	.	.	TRBV27	TRBJ2-5
TGTGCCAGCAGGCCCACAGGGGCTAACTATGGCTACACCTTC	CASRPTGANYGYTF	TRBD1	.	TRBV27	TRBJ1-2
TGTGCCAGCAGCCTCGGGGGCGGCGGTGAAGCTTTCTTT	CASSLGGGGEAFF	.	once	TRBV7-9	TRBJ1-1
TGTGCCAGCTCTCAGGGGTCAAGTCAGCCCCAGCATTTT	CASSQGSSQPQHF	.	.	TRBV25-1	TRBJ1-5
TGTGCCAGTAGTCTTTATCGGGGGCTTGGGATGGACGAGACCCAGTACTTC	CASSLYRGLGMDETQYF	.	.	TRBV19	TRBJ2-5
TGCGCCAGCAGCCAAGATGGTCAGACTGGGGCCAACGTCCTGACTTTC	CASSQDGQTGANVLTF	.	.	TRBV4-1	TRBJ2-6